Shown below are 15 T cell receptor beta chains from a single sample sequenced in a study of blood T cell repertoires in COVID-19 (dated by TCRdb to the early 2020s). Library preparation employed the immunoSEQ multiplex PCR assay. In its TCRdb copy, this immuneACCESS table keeps in-frame sequences only and misses some clones. Where compared with another copy, unresolved V genes explain less than half of these, and the others have no known cause. This sample has about 160,000 clones in its table, and approximately 80% of those were observed once. In total, the top ten clones hold 4.5% to 7.5% of the sample. The sequenced sample consisted of PBMCs or T cells enriched from blood (not recorded which). These receptor sequences come from a man aged 40-55 years who had recovered from COVID-19.

In nucleotides, the CDR3 is TGTGCCAGCAGCTTACGTTGGACTAGCTCGTCAAGAAATACGCAGTATTTT. Translated: CASSLRWTSSSRNTQYF. The chain recombines TRBV27 with TRBJ2-3; 8 bases are shared with TRBD2. The junction had 18 bases not matched to a gene; V was cut back by 6 bases and J by 7 bases. The CDR3 has 17 amino acids. From germline, CDR1 is MNHEY and CDR2 SMNVEV (reference sequence).

CDR3 amino acids: CSVVEQGISSEQFF. CDR3 bases: TGCAGCGTTGTTGAACAGGGGATAAGCAGTGAGCAGTTCTTC. V usage is TRBV29-1 and J usage is TRBJ2-1, with 7 positions matching TRBD1. Looked up from germline, CDR1 is SQVTM and CDR2 is ANQGSEA. The CDR3 has 14 amino acids. V lost 4 bases to trimming and J lost 9 bases; unmatched junction nucleotides: 12.

This clone was observed a handful of times. The rearrangement uses TRBV27 and TRBJ1-6; 8 bases agree with TRBD1. The germline V gene encodes CDR1 MNHEY and CDR2 SMNVEV (reference sequence). Trimming cost V 5 bases and J 8 bases; bases outside gene matches: 11. The CDR3 covers 16 residues. The DNA of the CDR3 is TGTGCCAGCAGTCGACAGGGGCTAAAAAAGGATTCACCCCTCCACTTT. This translates into CASSRQGLKKDSPLHF.

The chain joins TRBV6-5 to TRBJ1-2; 7 positions match TRBD1. CDR3 size: 14 residues. Germline V lookup: CDR1 MNHEY, CDR2 SVGAGI. The V and J ends lost 7 bases and 1 base, in that order; junction bases with no gene match: 6. This CDR3 is CASTSGDSNYGYTF. The CDR3 DNA follows: TGTGCCAGCACCTCGGGGGACAGTAACTATGGCTACACCTTC.

V usage is TRBV11-2 and J usage is TRBJ2-3; D is ambiguous. The germline CDR1 and CDR2 sequences are SGHAT and FQNNGV. The CDR3 loop spans 15 amino acids. Trimming pared 1 base from V and 1 base from J, leaving 9 bases between. Written as DNA, the CDR3 is TGTGCCAGCAGCTTAGGATGGCAGGGCACAGATACGCAGTATTTT. This codes for CASSLGWQGTDTQYF.

This clone has just a few counts. The chain has TRBV6-1 and TRBJ1-1, with TRBD1 identical over 8 bases. Germline trimming cut 2 bases from V and 7 bases from J; bases unmatched to any gene: 6. This CDR3 is built from 14 residues. Looked up from germline, CDR1 is MNHNS and CDR2 is SASEGT. Here the CDR3 DNA reads TGTGCCAGCAGTGAAAGGCAGGGGGCCGGTGAAGCTTTCTTT. This translates into CASSERQGAGEAFF.

The chain recombines TRBV7-9 with TRBJ1-3; 7 nucleotides agree with TRBD1. CDR3 length equals 15 residues. The germline gives CDR1 SEHNR, CDR2 FQNEAQ (reference sequence). V dropped 3 bases and J dropped 2; count of bases not matched to a gene: 4. The CDR3 coding sequence is TGTGCCAGCAGCTTTACAACAGGGGCTGGAAACACCATATATTTT. Protein sequence: CASSFTTGAGNTIYF.

The gene calls are TRBV27 and TRBJ1-3, with D perhaps TRBD1 (5 bases). Looked up from germline, CDR1 is MNHEY and CDR2 is SMNVEV (reference sequence). The V gene lost 7 bases and the J gene lost 0 bases, with 13 bases spanning the gap. The CDR3 length is 15 residues. The chain's CDR3 is CASTLTASSGNTIYF. CDR3 sequence (DNA): TGTGCCAGCACCCTGACAGCAAGCTCTGGAAACACCATATATTTT.

The genes are TRBV6-2 or TRBV6-3 and TRBJ2-3; 8 positions agree with TRBD2. Losses at the gene ends were 4 bases for V and 2 bases for J; bases not matched to a gene: 11. Germline V gives CDR1 MNHEY, CDR2 SVGEGT. CDR3 size: 17 residues. In DNA, the CDR3 is TGTGCCAGCAGTTTGGTTGGGAGCGGGGGATACACAGATACGCAGTATTTT. Its protein is CASSLVGSGGYTDTQYF.

To note about this clone: This CDR3 is also generated by other DNA sequences in the sample. This chain links TRBV6-1 with TRBJ1-2, with 7 bases that match TRBD1. With 1 base clipped from V and 0 bases from J, the junction kept 2 bases outside the gene matches. Germline CDR1 reads MNHNS; CDR2 reads SASEGT. This CDR3 is built from 15 residues. The CDR3 DNA is TGTGCCAGCAGTGAAGGACAGGGCCCTAACTATGGCTACACCTTC. It translates to CASSEGQGPNYGYTF.

The chain carries TRBV5-1 and TRBJ2-1; possible D gene TRBD2, 6 bases. CDR3 length: 16 residues. Germline values: CDR1 SGHRS, CDR2 YFSETQ. Trimming removed 4 bases from V and 5 bases from J, with 19 bases in between. CDR3 sequence reads: CASSERQPRRDNEQFF. As DNA, the CDR3 is TGCGCCAGCAGCGAAAGACAGCCTCGGAGGGACAATGAGCAGTTCTTC. Filled out from reference TRBV5-1 and TRBJ2-1, the complete variable domain reads KAGVTQTPRYLIKTRGQQVTLSCSPISGHRSVSWYQQTPGQGLQFLFEYFSETQRNKGNFPGRFSGRQFSNSRSEMNVSTLELGDSALYLCASSERQPRRDNEQFFGPGTRLTVL.

This chain joins TRBV7-3 and TRBJ1-3; D is uncertain. The CDR3 sequence is 14 residues long. From germline, CDR1 is SGHTA and CDR2 FQGTGA. V gave up 5 bases and J gave up 4 bases, with 12 bases separating them. Here the CDR3 DNA reads TGTGCCAGCAGCAAGACACACTCCGGAAACACCATATATTTT. The encoded protein is CASSKTHSGNTIYF.

The chain carries TRBV7-9 and TRBJ1-2; D possibly corresponds to TRBD1 (5 bases). The ends were cut back, 4 bases at V and 5 bases at J, with 17 bases in the middle. The germline CDR1 and CDR2 sequences are SEHNR and FQNEAQ (reference sequence). This CDR3 has 15 residues. As DNA, the CDR3 is TGTGCCAGCAGCTCCCAGCAGGGATCTGGTTATGGCTACACCTTC. It translates to CASSSQQGSGYGYTF.

This clone was detected once. This chain connects TRBV9 to TRBJ2-1; 9 bases are a match to TRBD1. The V gene's germline CDR1 is SGDLS and CDR2 YYNGEE. CDR3 size: 13 residues. The ends lost 3 bases at V and 6 bases at J; junction bases unmatched: 1. The CDR3 is CASSGTGVNEQFF. The CDR3 DNA follows: TGTGCCAGCAGCGGGACAGGGGTCAATGAGCAGTTCTTC. The full variable domain, completed using reference TRBV9 and TRBJ2-1, is DSGVTQTPKHLITATGQRVTLRCSPRSGDLSVYWYQQSLDQGLQFLIQYYNGEERAKGNILERFSAQQFPDLHSELNLSSLELGDSALYFCASSGTGVNEQFFGPGTRLTVL.

This sequence joins TRBV29-1 and TRBJ1-1; D may be TRBD1 (6 bases). CDR1 is SQVTM and CDR2 is ANQGSEA in the germline V gene. The CDR3 has 12 residues. CDR3 coding DNA: TGCGGAAGTGCAGGGGAGGGCACTGAAGCTTTCTTT. It encodes CGSAGEGTEAFF.